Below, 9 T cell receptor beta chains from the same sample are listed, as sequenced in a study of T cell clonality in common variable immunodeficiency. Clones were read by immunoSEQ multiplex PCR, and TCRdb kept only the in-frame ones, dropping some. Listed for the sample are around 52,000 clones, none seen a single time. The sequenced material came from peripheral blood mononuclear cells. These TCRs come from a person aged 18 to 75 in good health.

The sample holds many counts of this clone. CDR3 bases read: TGTGCCAGCTCACCAGGCAGGGCGGACACCGGGGAG. Encoded protein: CASSPGRADTGE. In full, the CDR3 reads CASSPGRADTGELFF. The V call is TRBV18, the J call TRBJ2-2, with D perhaps TRBD1 (5 bases). Read sequence stops 3 residues before the CDR3 end, and the germline J gene provides the missing end. Trimming removed 2 bases at V and 3 bases at J, with 10 bases between. Germline V CDR1 and CDR2: KGHSH, LQKENI. The length of the CDR3 is 15 residues.

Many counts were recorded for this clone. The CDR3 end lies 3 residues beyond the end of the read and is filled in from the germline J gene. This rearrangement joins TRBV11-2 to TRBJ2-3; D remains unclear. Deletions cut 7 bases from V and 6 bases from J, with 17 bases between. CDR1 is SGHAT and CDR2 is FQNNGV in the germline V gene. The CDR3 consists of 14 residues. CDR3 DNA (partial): TGTGCCAGCATCGAAGTAGCACCCAGCGATACG. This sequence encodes CASIEVAPSDT. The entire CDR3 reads CASIEVAPSDTQYF.

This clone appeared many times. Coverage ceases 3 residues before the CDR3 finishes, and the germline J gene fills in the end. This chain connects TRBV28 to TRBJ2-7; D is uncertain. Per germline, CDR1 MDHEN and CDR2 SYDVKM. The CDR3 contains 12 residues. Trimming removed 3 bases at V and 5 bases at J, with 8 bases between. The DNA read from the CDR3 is TGTGCCAGCAGTTTTGTTACTAACGAG. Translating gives CASSFVTNE. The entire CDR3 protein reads CASSFVTNEQYF.

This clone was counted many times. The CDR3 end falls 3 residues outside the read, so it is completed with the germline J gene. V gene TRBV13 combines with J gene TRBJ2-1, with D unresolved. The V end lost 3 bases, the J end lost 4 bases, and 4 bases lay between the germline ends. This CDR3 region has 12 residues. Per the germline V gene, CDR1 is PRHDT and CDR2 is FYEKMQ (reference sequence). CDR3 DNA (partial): TGTGCCAGCAGCTTCCAATACAATGAG. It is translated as CASSFQYNE. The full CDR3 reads CASSFQYNEQFF.

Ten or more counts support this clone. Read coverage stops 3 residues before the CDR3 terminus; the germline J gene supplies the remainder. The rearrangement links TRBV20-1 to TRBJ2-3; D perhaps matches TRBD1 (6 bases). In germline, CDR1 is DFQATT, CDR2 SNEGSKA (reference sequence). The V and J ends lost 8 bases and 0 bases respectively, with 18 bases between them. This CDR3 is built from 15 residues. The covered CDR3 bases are TGCAGTCTCAGGGGAGCGGTATCTAGCACAGATACG. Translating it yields CSLRGAVSSTDT. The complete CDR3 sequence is CSLRGAVSSTDTQYF.

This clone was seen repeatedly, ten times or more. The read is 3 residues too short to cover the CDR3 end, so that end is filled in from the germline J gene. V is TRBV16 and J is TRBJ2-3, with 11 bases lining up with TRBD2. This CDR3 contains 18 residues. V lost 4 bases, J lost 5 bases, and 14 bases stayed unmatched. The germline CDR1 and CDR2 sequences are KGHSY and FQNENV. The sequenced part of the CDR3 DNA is TGTGCCAGCAGCCTCACCGGGACTAGCGGCCCCGGCGAAGATACG. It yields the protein CASSLTGTSGPGEDT. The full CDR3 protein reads CASSLTGTSGPGEDTQYF.

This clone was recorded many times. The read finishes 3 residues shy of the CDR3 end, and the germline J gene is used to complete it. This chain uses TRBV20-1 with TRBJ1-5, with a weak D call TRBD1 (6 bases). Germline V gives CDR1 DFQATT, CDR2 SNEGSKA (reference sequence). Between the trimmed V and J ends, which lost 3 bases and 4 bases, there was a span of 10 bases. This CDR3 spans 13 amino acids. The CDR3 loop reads CSASRGGNQPQHF. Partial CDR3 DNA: TGCAGTGCTAGTAGGGGGGGTAATCAGCCC.

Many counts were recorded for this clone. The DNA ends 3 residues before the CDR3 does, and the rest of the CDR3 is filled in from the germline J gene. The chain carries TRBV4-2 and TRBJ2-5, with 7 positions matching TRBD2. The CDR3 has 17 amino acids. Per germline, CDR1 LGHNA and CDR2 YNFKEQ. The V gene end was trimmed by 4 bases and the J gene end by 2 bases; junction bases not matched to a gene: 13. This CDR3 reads CASSPWPAGISQETQYF. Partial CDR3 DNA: TGTGCCAGCAGCCCCTGGCCAGCGGGAATTTCACAAGAGACC.

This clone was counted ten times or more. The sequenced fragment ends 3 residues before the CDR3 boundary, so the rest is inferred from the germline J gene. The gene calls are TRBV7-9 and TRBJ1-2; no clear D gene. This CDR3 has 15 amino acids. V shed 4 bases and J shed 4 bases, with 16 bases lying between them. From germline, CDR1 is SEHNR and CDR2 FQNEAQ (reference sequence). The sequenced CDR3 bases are TGTGCCAGCAGCTCCCGGGGTCCTGATGGCTATGGC. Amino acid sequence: CASSSRGPDGYG. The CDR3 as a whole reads CASSSRGPDGYGYTF.